The 5 T cell receptor beta chains reported below all come from one sample, sequenced in a study of blood T cell repertoires in COVID-19. Generated by immunoSEQ multiplex PCR, the TCRdb table keeps only in-frame clones and is missing some. The sample holds about 240,000 clones; 75% to 85% are singletons and the top ten take 9.5% to 15%. Sequenced material: peripheral blood. The receptors derive from a woman aged 60-75 years with active or convalescent COVID-19.

J is TRBJ2-6 and V is TRBV7-2, with no clear D. This CDR3 is built from 16 residues. Trimming left V 6 bases short and J 1 base short, with 13 bases between. CDR1 is SGHTA and CDR2 is FQGNSA in the germline V gene. The chain's CDR3 is CASSRERESGANVLTF. The CDR3 bases are TGTGCCAGCAGTCGAGAGAGAGAATCTGGGGCCAACGTCCTGACTTTC.

This chain uses TRBV9 with TRBJ2-3; 8 bases are shared with TRBD2. V dropped 5 bases and J dropped 9; count of bases not matched to a gene: 5. Germline loops: CDR1 SGDLS, CDR2 YYNGEE. This CDR3 region has 12 residues. The CDR3 nucleotides are TGTGCCAGCAGTGCCAGCGGGGGCACGCAGTATTTT. As protein: CASSASGGTQYF.

V usage is TRBV15 and J usage is TRBJ1-2; 7 bases agree with TRBD1. The CDR3 is made up of 14 amino acids. The trim removed 1 base at V and 2 bases at J, leaving 1 base unmatched. CDR1 is LNHNV, CDR2 YYDKDF, per germline (reference sequence). CDR3 nucleotides: TGTGCCACCAGCAGAGGGACAGGCAACTATGGCTACACCTTC. Its protein is CATSRGTGNYGYTF.

This clone was picked up a small number of times. CDR3 loop: CASRGREANYGYTF. CDR3 coding DNA: TGTGCCAGCAGGGGGAGGGAAGCGAACTATGGCTACACCTTC. This rearrangement joins TRBV6-1 to TRBJ1-2; D remains ambiguous. The ends were cut back, 6 bases at V and 2 bases at J, with 13 bases in the middle. The CDR3 is 14 amino acids. Looked up from germline, CDR1 is MNHNS and CDR2 is SASEGT.

This clone has a handful of counts. The chain carries TRBV10-3 and TRBJ1-5, with D possibly matching TRBD1 (6 bases). V was pared by 3 bases and J by 7 bases, with 13 bases between. This CDR3 has 14 residues. Germline CDR1 and CDR2: ENHRY and SYGVKD. The CDR3 sequence: CAISDWAGAQPQHF. DNA of the CDR3: TGTGCCATCAGTGATTGGGCAGGGGCCCAGCCCCAGCATTTT.